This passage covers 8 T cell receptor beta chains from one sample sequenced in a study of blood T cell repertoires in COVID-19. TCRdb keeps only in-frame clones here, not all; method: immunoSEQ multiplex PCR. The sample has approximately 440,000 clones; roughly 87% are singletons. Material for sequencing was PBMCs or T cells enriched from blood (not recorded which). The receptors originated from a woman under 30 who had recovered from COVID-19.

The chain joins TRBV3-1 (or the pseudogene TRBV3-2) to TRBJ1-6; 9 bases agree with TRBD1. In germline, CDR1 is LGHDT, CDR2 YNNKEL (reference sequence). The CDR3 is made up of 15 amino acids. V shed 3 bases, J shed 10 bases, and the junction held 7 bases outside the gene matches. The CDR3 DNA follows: TGTGCCAGCAGCCAGGCGGGACAGGGAGAATCACCCCTCCACTTT. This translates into CASSQAGQGESPLHF.

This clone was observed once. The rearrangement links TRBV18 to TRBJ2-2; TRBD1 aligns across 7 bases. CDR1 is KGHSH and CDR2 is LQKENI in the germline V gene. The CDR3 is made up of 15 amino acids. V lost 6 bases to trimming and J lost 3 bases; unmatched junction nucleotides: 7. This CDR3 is CASSLGQPDTGELFF. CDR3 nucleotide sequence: TGTGCCAGCTCTCTGGGACAGCCCGACACCGGGGAGCTGTTTTTT.

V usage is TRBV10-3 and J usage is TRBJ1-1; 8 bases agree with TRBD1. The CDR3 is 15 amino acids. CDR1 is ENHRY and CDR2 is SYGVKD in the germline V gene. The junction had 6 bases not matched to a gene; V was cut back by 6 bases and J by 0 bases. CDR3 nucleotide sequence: TGTGCCATCAGCCGAGGACAGGGTATGAACACTGAAGCTTTCTTT. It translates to CAISRGQGMNTEAFF.

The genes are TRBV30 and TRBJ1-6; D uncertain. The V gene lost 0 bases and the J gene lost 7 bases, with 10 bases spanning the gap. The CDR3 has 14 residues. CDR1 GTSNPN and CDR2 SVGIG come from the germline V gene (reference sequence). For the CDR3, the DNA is TGTGCCTGGAGTGTAGCCGGGTTCAATTCACCCCTCCACTTT. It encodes CAWSVAGFNSPLHF.

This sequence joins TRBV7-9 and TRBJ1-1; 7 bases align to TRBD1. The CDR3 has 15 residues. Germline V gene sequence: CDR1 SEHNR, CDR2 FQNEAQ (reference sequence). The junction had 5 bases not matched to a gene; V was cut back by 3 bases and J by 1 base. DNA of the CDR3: TGTGCCAGCAGCTTTGCCGGGACAGAGAACACTGAAGCTTTCTTT. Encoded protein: CASSFAGTENTEAFF.

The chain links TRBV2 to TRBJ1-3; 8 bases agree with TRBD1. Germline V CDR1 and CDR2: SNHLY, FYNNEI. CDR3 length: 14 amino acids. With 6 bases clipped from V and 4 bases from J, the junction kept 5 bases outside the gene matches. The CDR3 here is CASRDRARGNTIYF. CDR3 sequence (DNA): TGTGCCAGCAGGGACAGGGCCCGAGGAAACACCATATATTTT.

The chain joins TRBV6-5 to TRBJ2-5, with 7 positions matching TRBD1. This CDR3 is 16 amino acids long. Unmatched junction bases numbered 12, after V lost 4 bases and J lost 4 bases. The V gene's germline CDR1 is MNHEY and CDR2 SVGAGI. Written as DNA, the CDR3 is TGTGCCAGCAGTTCCGACAGGGAGAGATTATTAGAGACCCAGTACTTC. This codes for CASSSDRERLLETQYF.

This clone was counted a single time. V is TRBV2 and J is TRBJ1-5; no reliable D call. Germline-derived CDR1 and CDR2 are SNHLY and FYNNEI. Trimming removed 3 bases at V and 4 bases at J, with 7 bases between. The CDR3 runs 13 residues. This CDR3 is CASSDEQNQPQHF. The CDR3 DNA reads TGTGCCAGCAGTGATGAACAGAATCAGCCCCAGCATTTT.